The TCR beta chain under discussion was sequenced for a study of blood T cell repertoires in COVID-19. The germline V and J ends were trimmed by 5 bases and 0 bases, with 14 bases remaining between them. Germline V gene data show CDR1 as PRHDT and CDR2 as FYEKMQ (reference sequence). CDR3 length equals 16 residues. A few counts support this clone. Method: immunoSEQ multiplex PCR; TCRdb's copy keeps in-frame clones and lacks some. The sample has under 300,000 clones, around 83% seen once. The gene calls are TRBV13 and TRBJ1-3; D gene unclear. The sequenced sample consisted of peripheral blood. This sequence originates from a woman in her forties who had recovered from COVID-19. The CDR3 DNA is TGTGCCAGCAGCCCCGAGACGGGGAACTCTGGAAACACCATATATTTT. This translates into CASSPETGNSGNTIYF.